These 25 T cell receptor beta chains originate from one sample sequenced in a study of blood T cell repertoires in COVID-19. The assay was immunoSEQ multiplex PCR, and TCRdb's table has in-frame clones only and misses some. The data show about 150,000 clones, 76% seen once. The sample comprised peripheral blood. These receptors originate from a man in his 60s with acute or convalescent COVID-19.

This clone appeared many times. J is TRBJ1-4 and V is TRBV2, with a weak D call TRBD1 (5 bases). The CDR3 totals 13 residues. Germline CDR1 reads SNHLY; CDR2 reads FYNNEI. Deletions cut 10 bases from V and 6 bases from J, with 15 bases between. Here the CDR3 DNA reads TGTGCCACCAGCCAGGGAGGGCATGAAAAACTGTTTTTT. Its translation is CATSQGGHEKLFF.

This sequence joins TRBV11-2 and TRBJ2-3; D may be TRBD1 (5 bases). Germline lookup yields CDR1 SGHAT and CDR2 FQNNGV. This CDR3 is 14 amino acids long. Trimming cost V 2 bases and J 0 bases, with 6 bases left between them. The CDR3 region is CASSLRQSTDTQYF. As DNA, the CDR3 is TGTGCCAGCAGCTTAAGACAGAGCACAGATACGCAGTATTTT.

This chain connects TRBV3-1 (or the pseudogene TRBV3-2) to TRBJ1-6; 9 bases agree with TRBD1. The V gene end was trimmed by 4 bases and the J gene end by 10 bases; junction bases not matched to a gene: 5. Germline CDR1 is LGHDT and CDR2 is YNNKEL (reference sequence). This CDR3 comprises 14 residues. CDR3 amino acids: CASSPGQGESPLHF. The CDR3 nucleotides are TGTGCCAGCAGCCCGGGACAGGGTGAGTCACCCCTCCACTTT.

The chain carries TRBV7-9 and TRBJ1-1; 7 nucleotides line up with TRBD1. The J segment lost 2 bases and the V segment lost 3 bases, leaving 6 bases of the junction unmatched. CDR1 SEHNR and CDR2 FQNEAQ come from the germline V gene (reference sequence). The CDR3 consists of 15 residues. CDR3 in amino acids: CASSFSGTVNTEAFF. Here the CDR3 DNA reads TGTGCCAGCAGCTTTTCCGGGACAGTCAACACTGAAGCTTTCTTT.

The chain combines TRBV15 with TRBJ2-7; D remains ambiguous. The CDR3 runs to 15 residues. V dropped 1 base and J dropped 2 bases, with 12 bases sitting between them. CDR1 is LNHNV and CDR2 is YYDKDF in the germline V gene (reference sequence). The CDR3 bases are TGTGCCACCAGCAGAGTACAGTCCTCCGCCTACGAGCAGTACTTC. It yields the protein CATSRVQSSAYEQYF. Full variable domain (missing parts from reference TRBV15 and TRBJ2-7): DAMVIQNPRYQVTQFGKPVTLSCSQTLNHNVMYWYQQKSSQAPKLLFHYYDKDFNNEADTPDNFQSRRPNTSFCFLDIRSPGLGDTAMYLCATSRVQSSAYEQYFGPGTRLTVT.

This rearrangement joins TRBV28 to TRBJ2-7, with D perhaps matching TRBD1 (5 bases). CDR1 MDHEN and CDR2 SYDVKM come from the germline V gene. V was trimmed by 6 bases and J by 2 bases, leaving 17 bases between them. The CDR3 is made up of 15 amino acids. This CDR3 is CASSPLSQGTYEQYF. CDR3 DNA: TGTGCCAGCAGCCCTTTGAGCCAGGGTACCTACGAGCAGTACTTC. The full variable domain, completed using reference TRBV28 and TRBJ2-7, is DVKVTQSSRYLVKRTGEKVFLECVQDMDHENMFWYRQDPGLGLRLIYFSYDVKMKEKGDIPEGYSVSREKKERFSLILESASTNQTSMYLCASSPLSQGTYEQYFGPGTRLTVT.

This clone was seen once. V and J are TRBV29-1 and TRBJ2-1, with 9 bases matching TRBD1. V dropped 4 bases and J dropped 7; count of bases not matched to a gene: 8. CDR3 size: 14 residues. CDR1 is SQVTM and CDR2 is ANQGSEA in the germline V gene. The CDR3 sequence: CSVAGTGIKNEQFF. The CDR3, as DNA: TGCAGCGTTGCCGGGACAGGGATCAAGAATGAGCAGTTCTTC.

CDR3: CASSPRPIINEQFF. For the CDR3, the DNA is TGTGCCAGCTCCCCTAGACCAATAATCAATGAGCAGTTCTTC. The rearrangement links TRBV2 to TRBJ2-1, with D hard to call. Deletions cut 8 bases from V and 6 bases from J, with 17 bases between. The V gene's germline CDR1 is SNHLY and CDR2 FYNNEI. This CDR3 has 14 amino acids.

V usage is TRBV6-5 and J usage is TRBJ2-5; possibly TRBD1 for D (6 bases). Looked up from germline, CDR1 is MNHEY and CDR2 is SVGAGI. V was shortened by 6 bases and J by 2 bases, with 10 bases between the two germline ends. This CDR3 has 13 amino acids. The CDR3 reads CASRGQRQETQYF. The CDR3 nucleotides read TGTGCCAGCAGAGGACAGAGACAAGAGACCCAGTACTTC.

This chain uses TRBV28 with TRBJ2-5, with 7 bases identical to TRBD1. V lost 5 bases, J lost 2 bases, and 8 bases stayed unmatched. CDR1 is MDHEN, CDR2 SYDVKM, per germline. The CDR3 has 15 amino acids. The CDR3 is CASSLTGAVQETQYF. As DNA, the CDR3 is TGTGCCAGCAGTCTTACAGGGGCCGTACAAGAGACCCAGTACTTC.

This CDR3 is CASSPAGQAHTDTQYF. Here the CDR3 DNA reads TGTGCCAGCAGCCCGGCGGGACAGGCCCACACAGATACGCAGTATTTT. V is TRBV2 and J is TRBJ2-3; 8 positions match TRBD1. V was pared by 6 bases and J by 2 bases, with 10 bases of the junction left unmatched. Germline CDR1 and CDR2: SNHLY and FYNNEI. The CDR3 is made up of 16 amino acids.

The rearrangement uses TRBV6-5 and TRBJ1-1; tentatively, D is TRBD1 (5 bases). The CDR3 covers 11 residues. Trimming shortened V by 6 bases and J by 7 bases, and 9 bases separated the two germline ends. From germline, CDR1 is MNHEY and CDR2 SVGAGI. This CDR3 reads CASSPGGEAFF. DNA of the CDR3: TGTGCCAGCAGCCCCGGGGGTGAAGCTTTCTTT.

This clone was counted a few times. V is TRBV10-3 and J is TRBJ1-5; no firm D call. This CDR3 is 14 amino acids long. Trimming pared 3 bases from V and 0 bases from J, leaving 6 bases between. The V gene's germline CDR1 is ENHRY and CDR2 SYGVKD. The DNA for the CDR3 is TGTGCCATCAGTGAACAGTATAGCAATCAGCCCCAGCATTTT. Protein: CAISEQYSNQPQHF.

The CDR3 DNA is TGTGCCACATCATTGTCGGGGACAGGCCTCACTGAAGCTTTCTTT. As protein: CATSLSGTGLTEAFF. V gene TRBV6-5 combines with J gene TRBJ1-1; 8 bases line up with TRBD1. Germline assignment: CDR1 MNHEY and CDR2 SVGAGI. Trimming at V came to 10 bases and at J to 4 bases, leaving 14 bases not matched to a gene. The CDR3 consists of 15 residues.

This chain connects TRBV23-1 to TRBJ2-4, with 7 bases identical to TRBD2. TRBV23-1 is an ORF, with its function uncertain. The CDR3 is 19 amino acids. V gave up 4 bases and J gave up 0 bases; unmatched junction bases: 15. The CDR3 nucleotides are TGCGCCAGCAGTCCCTCTAGCGGCTATGAATTCCTAGCCAAAAACATTCAGTACTTC. Translation gives CASSPSSGYEFLAKNIQYF.

The V call is TRBV2, the J call TRBJ1-5, with a weak D call TRBD1 (5 bases). Trimming pared 6 bases from V and 5 bases from J, leaving 11 bases between. The CDR3 loop spans 13 amino acids. CDR1 and CDR2 from the germline V gene are SNHLY and FYNNEI. CDR3 residues: CASSRTKDQPQHF. The CDR3 DNA sequence: TGTGCCAGCAGCAGGACAAAAGATCAGCCCCAGCATTTT.

The rearrangement links TRBV6-5 to TRBJ1-3; D is undetermined. Germline values: CDR1 MNHEY, CDR2 SVGAGI. This CDR3 contains 14 residues. With 4 bases removed from V and 0 bases from J, the gap between germline ends came to 7 bases. CDR3 residues: CASSSVISGNTIYF. CDR3 DNA: TGTGCCAGCAGTTCGGTGATCTCTGGAAACACCATATATTTT.

The chain combines TRBV6-5 with TRBJ1-2; 8 bases align to TRBD1. The CDR3 length is 15 residues. Germline CDR1 and CDR2: MNHEY and SVGAGI. V shed 0 bases and J 7 bases; nucleotides not matched to a gene: 7. The DNA of the CDR3 is TGTGCCAGCAGTTACTCTGGACAGGGCGATGCTGGCTACACCTTC. Its protein is CASSYSGQGDAGYTF.

The V call is TRBV29-1, the J call TRBJ1-5, with 9 positions matching TRBD1. The germline V gene has CDR1 SQVTM and CDR2 ANQGSEA. V was pared by 6 bases and J by 4 bases, with 4 bases of the junction left unmatched. The CDR3 covers 13 residues. CDR3 sequence: CSVRDRDNQPQHF. CDR3 bases: TGCAGCGTCCGGGACAGGGATAATCAGCCCCAGCATTTT.

This chain connects TRBV6-5 to TRBJ2-5, with a weak D call TRBD1 (5 bases). The CDR3 covers 14 residues. Germline values: CDR1 MNHEY, CDR2 SVGAGI. The V and J ends lost 6 bases and 7 bases respectively, with 18 bases between them. The CDR3 DNA is TGTGCCAGCAGAGCCTCTGACAGCCCAGGGACCCAGTACTTC. Translating it yields CASRASDSPGTQYF.

This rearrangement joins TRBV19 to TRBJ1-3; D call uncertain. Germline V gene lookup returns CDR1 LNHDA and CDR2 SQIVND (reference sequence). The V gene lost 5 bases and the J gene lost 0 bases, with 11 bases spanning the gap. The CDR3 is 15 residues long. As DNA, the CDR3 is TGTGCCAGTAGTGAGGCAGTCCACTCTGGAAACACCATATATTTT. This translates into CASSEAVHSGNTIYF.

The rearrangement joins TRBV11-3 to TRBJ2-7, with 11 bases lining up with TRBD2. This CDR3 contains 15 residues. V shed 3 bases and J 3 bases; nucleotides not matched to a gene: 4. Germline V gene sequence: CDR1 SGHNT, CDR2 YENEEA. In DNA form, the CDR3 reads TGTGCCAGCAGCTTGACTAGCGGGGCGATCTACGAGCAGTACTTC. Protein: CASSLTSGAIYEQYF.

The chain combines TRBV3-1 (or the pseudogene TRBV3-2) with TRBJ2-7; TRBD2 is a possible D gene (5 bases). The CDR3 runs 14 residues. V lost 4 bases and J lost 1, with 11 bases in between. Germline assignment: CDR1 LGHDT and CDR2 YNNKEL (reference sequence). The CDR3 loop is CASSPTGISYEQYF. The CDR3 region has the DNA TGTGCCAGCAGCCCTACGGGGATTTCCTACGAGCAGTACTTC.

The V and J genes are TRBV6-5 and TRBJ2-5; D is possibly TRBD1 (6 bases). This CDR3 is built from 13 residues. CDR1 is MNHEY, CDR2 SVGAGI, per germline. Trimming took 7 bases from V and 4 from J, leaving 13 bases between them. CDR3 nucleotide sequence: TGTGCCAGCATGGGGACACTCCGAGAGACCCAGTACTTC. Its translation: CASMGTLRETQYF.

The V gene is TRBV24-1, the J gene TRBJ2-2; D remains ambiguous. Trimming took off 0 bases at V and 6 bases at J, with 22 bases between the two ends. The CDR3 length is 19 residues. Germline-derived CDR1 and CDR2 are KGHDR and SFDVKD. CDR3 sequence: CATSDLNLRSGLFPGELFF. CDR3 in DNA: TGTGCCACCAGTGATTTGAATCTCAGGTCAGGTCTCTTTCCCGGGGAGCTGTTTTTT.